This T cell receptor beta chain was retrieved from a study of cytomegalovirus exposure and HLA in healthy donors. General observations from the study: An ancestry cluster, one associated with Asian ancestry, reportedly showed fewer N-insertions than the roughly 670-donor mean in a later analysis.

This CDR3 is built from 13 residues. From germline, CDR1 is GTSNPN and CDR2 SVGIG (reference sequence). The germline V and J ends were trimmed by 4 bases and 3 bases, with 12 bases remaining between them. PCR used 60 Vbeta primers and 13 Jbeta primers. The table came from immunoSEQ multiplex PCR; TCRdb's copy has only in-frame clones and leaves some out. Among 90,000 to 120,000 clones listed, around 74% were seen once. As regards this clone: Its antigen is unknown.

The clonotype originates from a woman between 40 and 55 years old in good health and CMV-seropositive. This chain links TRBV30 with TRBJ1-1, with unresolved D. Sequencing used PBMCs. This chain's CDR3 is CAWKVQGDTEAFF. The CDR3 DNA follows: TGTGCCTGGAAGGTCCAAGGAGACACTGAAGCTTTCTTT.